The sequence of this TCR beta chain was determined in a study of blood T cells in healthy people across ages. General study points: Any conclusive comparison of naive versus antigen-experienced cells was prevented by using unsorted PBMCs.

Then a second PCR, running roughly 7 to 11 cycles, was carried out with a sample-barcoded 5' primer and a J-beta primer mix. TCRdb itself ran the 5' RACE reads through MiXCR, one entry per CDR3 protein. The repertoire consists of roughly 720,000 distinct CDR3 sequences, with roughly 50% occurring once and the leading ten covering 41%. Isolated PBMCs totaled at least 6 million in each sample. The CDR3 covers 13 residues. CDR1 is SGHRS, CDR2 YFSETQ, per germline. This clonotype came up a few times. As yet, its antigen is unknown. The receptor comes from an elderly man in good health. This chain uses TRBV5-1 with TRBJ2-4; unclear D gene. The J call may be faulty, since TRBJ2-7 better matches the DNA end. The sequencing sample was made of blood. The CDR3 coding sequence is TGCGCCAGCAGCTTGCAACCGCTCTACGAGCAGTACTTC. The encoded protein is CASSLQPLYEQYF.